This TCR beta chain was captured in a study of T-cell reconstitution after alpha-beta-depleted transplantation in children. Whole-study results and caveats: It was newly produced T cells that mostly accounted for T-cell counts and diversity one year after transplant. It was surviving recipient T cells and thymic progenitors that gave some patients high TCRbeta diversity at day 60. By about two months after transplant, alpha-beta T cells reportedly arose from several hundred graft clones that had expanded.

About this clonotype: Its target is unknown.

Preparation of the TCRbeta library involved a method that used unique molecular identifiers. TCRdb re-derived calls from the PCR reads in MiXCR, one entry per CDR3 protein. The data contain about 640,000 distinct CDR3 sequences, about an eighth of them seen just once; the ten biggest clones take up about 2.2%. Trimming shortened V by 4 bases and J by 6 bases, and 19 bases separated the two germline ends. The germline V gene encodes CDR1 SEHNR and CDR2 FQNEAQ (reference sequence). The CDR3 sequence is 16 residues long. The sample in question was PBMCs, mostly from graft donor cells, obtained 360 days after TCRalphabeta/CD19-depleted stem cell transplant. This receptor was identified in a male patient younger than 18 who had a stem cell transplant for acute myeloid leukemia, so the T cells may come from the graft donor. The chain employs TRBV7-9 and TRBJ2-1; D may be TRBD2 (6 bases). CDR3 loop: CASSSGGPGSPNEQFF. CDR3 DNA sequence: TGTGCCAGCAGCTCCGGAGGGCCGGGCTCCCCCAATGAGCAGTTCTTC.